This passage covers 13 T cell receptor beta chains from one sample sequenced in a study of shared clonotypes between healthy human individuals. Profiled with immunoSEQ multiplex PCR; TCRdb holds only in-frame clones, not every one. The data show more than 2 million clones, with approximately 94% seen just once and roughly 0.13% held by the top ten. Sequencing was done on a sample of naive CD4+ T cells sorted from blood. Subset here: CD45RA+ positively selected. The receptors come from a man between 18 and 35 years old in good health.

The J gene is TRBJ2-7, the V gene TRBV10-3; no definite D call. Germline assignment: CDR1 ENHRY and CDR2 SYGVKD. This CDR3 spans 10 amino acids. The V end was cut by 8 bases, the J end by 5 bases, with 7 bases between. CDR3 sequence (DNA): TGTGCCATCGGTCAGGACGAGCAGTACTTC. Translation: CAIGQDEQYF.

V gene TRBV30 combines with J gene TRBJ1-6, with a possible D match to TRBD1 (6 bases). Between the trimmed V and J ends, which lost 2 bases and 0 bases, there was a span of 8 bases. The length of the CDR3 is 15 residues. Per germline, CDR1 GTSNPN and CDR2 SVGIG (reference sequence). The CDR3 DNA reads as TGTGCCTGGAGTAACAGGGTCTCCTATAATTCACCCCTCCACTTT. It is translated as CAWSNRVSYNSPLHF.

Concerning this clone itself: Other DNA sequences of this sample code for an identical CDR3. The rearrangement uses TRBV7-2 and TRBJ2-7; 11 bases align to TRBD2. Trimming removed 5 bases from V and 2 bases from J; junction bases left unmatched: 5. The CDR3 loop spans 15 amino acids. Germline CDR1 is SGHTA and CDR2 is FQGNSA. This CDR3 is CASSKGTSGTYEQYF. CDR3 nucleotide sequence: TGTGCCAGCAGCAAAGGGACTAGCGGAACCTACGAGCAGTACTTC.

For the CDR3, the DNA is TGTGCCAGCAGTTTAGCCGGGTTGGGGGGCTACACCTTC. Its protein product is CASSLAGLGGYTF. J is TRBJ1-2 and V is TRBV28, with D hard to call. V was trimmed by 2 bases and J by 8 bases, leaving 12 bases between them. Germline CDR1 MDHEN, CDR2 SYDVKM. The CDR3 contains 13 residues.

V is TRBV6-1 and J is TRBJ2-7; no clear D gene. This CDR3 has 16 amino acids. The germline CDR1 and CDR2 sequences are MNHNS and SASEGT. Deletions cut 5 bases from V and 4 bases from J, with 21 bases between. Here the CDR3 reads CASSQDPLSFFYEQYF. The CDR3 region has the DNA TGTGCCAGCAGTCAAGACCCCTTGAGTTTTTTTTACGAGCAGTACTTC.

Points on this clone: The sample has other DNA sequences that encode this CDR3 too. This chain joins TRBV2 and TRBJ1-5, with D hard to call. The length of the CDR3 is 13 residues. Germline V gene data show CDR1 as SNHLY and CDR2 as FYNNEI. Trimming removed 3 bases at V and 4 bases at J, with 7 bases between. CDR3 coding DNA: TGTGCCAGCAGTGATCGACAAAATCAGCCCCAGCATTTT. Amino acids: CASSDRQNQPQHF. Full variable domain (rest looked up from reference TRBV2 and TRBJ1-5): EPEVTQTPSHQVTQMGQEVILRCVPISNHLYFYWYRQILGQKVEFLVSFYNNEISEKSEIFDDQFSVERPDGSNFTLKIRSTKLEDSAMYFCASSDRQNQPQHFGDGTRLSIL.

This sequence joins TRBV29-1 and TRBJ2-5; 13 nucleotides agree with TRBD2. The germline gives CDR1 SQVTM, CDR2 ANQGSEA. This CDR3 is built from 14 residues. V lost 6 bases and J lost 4; bases outside the gene matches: 5. The CDR3 sequence is CSVSGLAGAETQYF. The CDR3 DNA reads as TGCAGCGTATCTGGACTAGCGGGAGCAGAGACCCAGTACTTC. The full variable domain, its missing parts supplied by reference TRBV29-1 and TRBJ2-5, is SAVISQKPSRDICQRGTSLTIQCQVDSQVTMMFWYRQQPGQSLTLIATANQGSEATYESGFVIDKFPISRPNLTFSTLTVSNMSPEDSSIYLCSVSGLAGAETQYFGPGTRLLVL.

This sequence joins TRBV7-3 and TRBJ2-5; D call uncertain. With 1 base removed from V and 5 bases from J, the gap between germline ends came to 8 bases. This CDR3 contains 13 residues. The germline gives CDR1 SGHTA, CDR2 FQGTGA. The CDR3 is CASSLSPGETQYF. In DNA, the CDR3 is TGTGCCAGCAGCTTAAGCCCCGGGGAGACCCAGTACTTC. The full variable domain, its missing parts supplied by reference TRBV7-3 and TRBJ2-5, is GAGVSQTPSNKVTEKGKYVELRCDPISGHTALYWYRQSLGQGPEFLIYFQGTGAADDSGLPNDRFFAVRPEGSVSTLKIQRTERGDSAVYLCASSLSPGETQYFGPGTRLLVL.

In this sample, this clone turned up once. The CDR3 DNA sequence: TGCAGCGTTGCATATACGATCGGGATTGAAGCTTTCTTT. Encoded protein: CSVAYTIGIEAFF. The chain uses TRBV29-1 and TRBJ1-1; D remains ambiguous. V dropped 4 bases and J dropped 7 bases, with 16 bases sitting between them. Germline V lookup: CDR1 SQVTM, CDR2 ANQGSEA. The CDR3 covers 13 residues.

CDR3 residues: CASSATDTVGETQYF. In DNA form, the CDR3 reads TGTGCCAGCAGTGCCACGGACACCGTGGGGGAGACCCAGTACTTC. The gene calls are TRBV6-4 and TRBJ2-5, with a possible D match to TRBD1 (5 bases). Germline assignment: CDR1 MRHNA and CDR2 SNTAGT. Trimming pared 4 bases from V and 5 bases from J, leaving 17 bases between. This CDR3 comprises 15 residues.

The genes are TRBV4-3 and TRBJ2-1; no firm D call. This CDR3 spans 13 amino acids. Germline lookup yields CDR1 LGHNA and CDR2 YSLEER. V lost 0 bases, J lost 8 bases, and 8 bases lay in between. The CDR3 spells CASSQDTTDEQFF. The CDR3 nucleotides read TGCGCCAGCAGCCAAGACACAACCGATGAGCAGTTCTTC.

The chain uses TRBV28 and TRBJ2-7; possibly TRBD2 for D (5 bases). CDR3 length: 14 amino acids. CDR1 is MDHEN, CDR2 SYDVKM, per germline. V was pared by 4 bases and J by 2 bases, with 12 bases between. In DNA form, the CDR3 reads TGTGCCAGCAGTTATTTTGACGGGACCTACGAGCAGTACTTC. Residues: CASSYFDGTYEQYF.

This clone has only one observation. Other DNA sequences in this sample translate to the same CDR3. This chain uses TRBV18 with TRBJ1-2; perhaps TRBD1 as D (6 bases). Germline V gives CDR1 KGHSH, CDR2 LQKENI. This CDR3 has 14 amino acids. The ends were cut back, 1 base at V and 2 bases at J, with 8 bases in the middle. Here the CDR3 reads CASSPRDINYGYTF. CDR3 bases: TGTGCCAGCTCACCACGGGACATCAACTATGGCTACACCTTC.